Listed below are T cell receptor beta chains from one sample, sequenced in a study of monozygotic twins with inflammatory bowel disease. TCRdb re-called the 5' RACE reads and gives one entry per CDR3 protein, without DNA. The listing records about 330,000 distinct CDR3 sequences. Sequences were obtained from blood. These receptors all come from a human donor with ulcerative colitis or Crohn's disease, or a healthy co-twin of an affected twin (not recorded which). Both conserved end residues are part of each CDR3. Size is omitted from some rows. Given values are once, few, many or a class for expanded clones.

CDR3 protein: CASSTHRLAGNEQYF; V gene: TRBV28; clone size: .; J gene: TRBJ2-7
CDR3 protein: CAFQQGMKAFF; V gene: TRBV30; clone size: .; J gene: TRBJ1-1
CDR3 protein: CATGRDLVLNYEQYF; V gene: TRBV15; clone size: .; J gene: TRBJ2-7
CDR3 protein: CATSDLESSYNEQFF; V gene: TRBV24-1; clone size: .; J gene: TRBJ2-1
CDR3 protein: CSALPRREKLFF; V gene: TRBV20-1; clone size: .; J gene: TRBJ1-4
CDR3 protein: CAIRTGGRDRGTDEQFF; V gene: TRBV10-3; clone size: .; J gene: TRBJ2-1
CDR3 protein: CASSPRGVGRGYTF; V gene: TRBV12-3/TRBV12-4; clone size: .; J gene: TRBJ1-2
CDR3 protein: CASSSRWVSEQYF; V gene: TRBV5-6; clone size: .; J gene: TRBJ2-7
CDR3 protein: CATSRVEDTQYF; V gene: TRBV15; clone size: .; J gene: TRBJ2-3
CDR3 protein: CASSLRLAGRNTGELFF; V gene: TRBV7-9; clone size: .; J gene: TRBJ2-2
CDR3 protein: CSALSGEYYEQYF; V gene: TRBV20-1; clone size: .; J gene: TRBJ2-7
CDR3 protein: CATREFGTGELFF; V gene: TRBV5-1; clone size: .; J gene: TRBJ2-2
CDR3 protein: CATSDKGSRISGANVLTF; V gene: TRBV24-1; clone size: .; J gene: TRBJ2-6
CDR3 protein: CASSREDFTNYGYTF; V gene: TRBV7-8; clone size: .; J gene: TRBJ1-2
CDR3 protein: CASRLLVAEQFF; V gene: TRBV7-9; clone size: .; J gene: TRBJ2-1
CDR3 protein: CASTIRDSVGYTF; V gene: TRBV12-3/TRBV12-4; clone size: .; J gene: TRBJ1-2
CDR3 protein: CASSQDRAGEIEQFF; V gene: TRBV14; clone size: .; J gene: TRBJ2-1
CDR3 protein: CASRSGGSGLETQYF; V gene: TRBV11-2; clone size: .; J gene: TRBJ2-5
CDR3 protein: CASSSNLNQPQHF; V gene: TRBV6-5; clone size: .; J gene: TRBJ1-5
CDR3 protein: CSETGLDYGYTF; V gene: TRBV20-1; clone size: .; J gene: TRBJ1-2
CDR3 protein: CSARDEPGLGTGELFF; V gene: TRBV20-1; clone size: .; J gene: TRBJ2-2
CDR3 protein: CASSPPTGTADTQYF; V gene: TRBV18; clone size: .; J gene: TRBJ2-3
CDR3 protein: CASSPAWSEREVYEQFF; V gene: TRBV4-2; clone size: .; J gene: TRBJ2-1
CDR3 protein: CASSFPGLAGGTGELFF; V gene: TRBV5-1; clone size: .; J gene: TRBJ2-2
CDR3 protein: CATATPAINEQFF; V gene: TRBV18; clone size: .; J gene: TRBJ2-1
CDR3 protein: CASSQDAGARGYTF; V gene: TRBV4-3; clone size: .; J gene: TRBJ1-2
CDR3 protein: CASRFLAGEVEQYF; V gene: TRBV12-2; clone size: .; J gene: TRBJ2-7
CDR3 protein: CATSDRLDNEQFF; V gene: TRBV24-1; clone size: .; J gene: TRBJ2-1
CDR3 protein: CATHTSGTYNEQFF; V gene: TRBV6-6; clone size: .; J gene: TRBJ2-1
CDR3 protein: CASSNPGQWDYEQYF; V gene: TRBV28; clone size: .; J gene: TRBJ2-7
CDR3 protein: CASIPSGKYGNTIYF; V gene: TRBV28; clone size: .; J gene: TRBJ1-3
CDR3 protein: CASSPVGTGYYSGANVLTF; V gene: TRBV18; clone size: .; J gene: TRBJ2-6
CDR3 protein: CASSVGGALNTEAFF; V gene: TRBV9; clone size: .; J gene: TRBJ1-1
CDR3 protein: CSARDLIGRQTQRMNTEAFF; V gene: TRBV20-1; clone size: medium-sized; J gene: TRBJ1-1
CDR3 protein: CSVEGHSQETQYF; V gene: TRBV29-1; clone size: .; J gene: TRBJ2-5
CDR3 protein: CATASGRASNEQFF; V gene: TRBV7-6; clone size: .; J gene: TRBJ2-1
CDR3 protein: CASSPSSGSGYEQYF; V gene: TRBV7-3; clone size: .; J gene: TRBJ2-7
CDR3 protein: CSANSLRERYNEQFF; V gene: TRBV20-1; clone size: .; J gene: TRBJ2-1
CDR3 protein: CASTWEAGENTDTQYF; V gene: TRBV12-3/TRBV12-4; clone size: .; J gene: TRBJ2-3
CDR3 protein: CSANTGTLIYGYTF; V gene: TRBV20-1; clone size: .; J gene: TRBJ1-2
CDR3 protein: CASSSGWAEIYNEQFF; V gene: TRBV7-9; clone size: .; J gene: TRBJ2-1
CDR3 protein: CASSPWDLSSGNTIYF; V gene: TRBV5-6; clone size: .; J gene: TRBJ1-3
CDR3 protein: CASSLEAGGSPPYNEQFF; V gene: TRBV11-3; clone size: .; J gene: TRBJ2-1
CDR3 protein: CATDTGVGTGELFF; V gene: TRBV24-1; clone size: .; J gene: TRBJ2-2
CDR3 protein: CASSADLASSYNEQFF; V gene: TRBV11-2; clone size: .; J gene: TRBJ2-1
CDR3 protein: CSAREGSGTGELFF; V gene: TRBV20-1; clone size: .; J gene: TRBJ2-2
CDR3 protein: CASSLDGGPYEQYF; V gene: TRBV5-1; clone size: .; J gene: TRBJ2-7
CDR3 protein: CASSLSGRAGELFF; V gene: TRBV28; clone size: .; J gene: TRBJ2-2